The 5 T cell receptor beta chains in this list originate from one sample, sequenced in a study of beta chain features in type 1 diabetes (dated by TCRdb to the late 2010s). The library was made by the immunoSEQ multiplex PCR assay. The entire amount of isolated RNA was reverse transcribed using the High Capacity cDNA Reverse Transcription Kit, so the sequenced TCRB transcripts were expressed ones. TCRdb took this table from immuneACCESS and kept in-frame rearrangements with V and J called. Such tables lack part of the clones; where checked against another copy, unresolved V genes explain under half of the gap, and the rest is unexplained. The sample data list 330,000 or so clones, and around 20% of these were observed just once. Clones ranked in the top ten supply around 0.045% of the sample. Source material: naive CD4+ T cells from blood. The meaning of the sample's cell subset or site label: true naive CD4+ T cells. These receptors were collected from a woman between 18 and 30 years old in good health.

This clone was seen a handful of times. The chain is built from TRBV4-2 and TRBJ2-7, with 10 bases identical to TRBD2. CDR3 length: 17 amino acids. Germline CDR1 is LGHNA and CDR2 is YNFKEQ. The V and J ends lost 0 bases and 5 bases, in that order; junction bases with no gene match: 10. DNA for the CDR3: TGTGCCAGCAGCCAAGATTTACTAGCGGGATCTCAGAACGAGCAGTACTTC. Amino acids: CASSQDLLAGSQNEQYF.

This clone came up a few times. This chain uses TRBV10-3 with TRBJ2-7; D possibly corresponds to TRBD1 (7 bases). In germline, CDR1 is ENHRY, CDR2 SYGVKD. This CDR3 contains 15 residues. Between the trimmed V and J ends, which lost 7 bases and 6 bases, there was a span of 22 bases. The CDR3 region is CAIKTGVGGKSEQYF. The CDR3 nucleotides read TGTGCCATCAAAACAGGGGTAGGCGGGAAAAGCGAGCAGTACTTC.

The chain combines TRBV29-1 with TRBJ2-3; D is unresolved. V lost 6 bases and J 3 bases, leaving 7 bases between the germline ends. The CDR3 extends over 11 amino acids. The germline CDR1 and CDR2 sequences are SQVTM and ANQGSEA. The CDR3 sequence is CSVDSTDTQYF. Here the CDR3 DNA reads TGCAGCGTCGACTCGACAGATACGCAGTATTTT.

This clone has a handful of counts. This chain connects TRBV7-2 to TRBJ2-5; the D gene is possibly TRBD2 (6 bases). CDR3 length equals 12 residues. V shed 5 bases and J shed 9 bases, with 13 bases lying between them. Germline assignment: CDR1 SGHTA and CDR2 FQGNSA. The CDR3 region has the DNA TGTGCCAGCAGCCCCCTATGGGGGGCCCAGTACTTC. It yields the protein CASSPLWGAQYF.

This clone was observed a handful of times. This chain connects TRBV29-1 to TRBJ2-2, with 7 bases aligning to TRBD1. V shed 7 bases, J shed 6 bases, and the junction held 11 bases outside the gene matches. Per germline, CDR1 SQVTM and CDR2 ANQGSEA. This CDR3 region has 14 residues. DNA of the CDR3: TGCAGCGGACGTCGACAGGGAACGGCCGGGGAGCTGTTTTTT. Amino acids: CSGRRQGTAGELFF.